A single sample gave rise to the 11 T cell receptor beta chains below, sequenced in a study of vaccination and CD4 T cells after COVID-19. These TCRs are of unknown antigen specificity. Documented treatment: approximately nine-day PBMC culture with coronavirus spike peptide pools or control peptides (ViraFEST assay). The Oncomine TCR Beta short-read assay was applied to DNA of cultured CD4+ T cells. One entry per CDR3 protein, called by TCRdb with MiXCR from the PCR reads. The sample holds 13,000 to 15,000 distinct CDR3 sequences, roughly 53% seen once. Sequenced input: CD4+ T cells from blood, cultured in vitro. Every receptor here comes from a human donor who had recovered from COVID-19.

V and J are TRBV2 and TRBJ2-5; 8 nucleotides agree with TRBD1. Germline trimming cut 8 bases from V and 5 bases from J; bases unmatched to any gene: 7. This CDR3 contains 13 residues. The germline V gene has CDR1 SNHLY and CDR2 FYNNEI. CDR3 protein: CASEQGVRETQYF. Here the CDR3 DNA reads TGTGCCAGCGAACAGGGGGTTCGCGAGACCCAGTACTTC.

The count of this clonotype is one. The V and J genes are TRBV20-1 and TRBJ2-1; D unclear. The CDR3 has 14 amino acids. Germline CDR1 reads DFQATT; CDR2 reads SNEGSKA (reference sequence). Trimming cost V 3 bases and J 6 bases, with 15 bases left between them. The CDR3 here is CSASSAIRANEQFF. The CDR3 DNA sequence: TGCAGTGCTAGCTCCGCCATTCGAGCCAATGAGCAGTTCTTC.

In DNA, the CDR3 is TGTGCCAGCTCACCGGGAGTTCAAGAGACCCAGTACTTC. Residues: CASSPGVQETQYF. The chain couples TRBV18 to TRBJ2-5, with a possible D match to TRBD2 (5 bases). Trimming removed 3 bases from V and 2 bases from J, with 7 bases in between. This CDR3 contains 13 residues. From germline, CDR1 is KGHSH and CDR2 LQKENI.

The chain recombines TRBV24-1 with TRBJ2-5, with TRBD2 matching 7 bases. The CDR3 has 15 amino acids. The germline V gene encodes CDR1 KGHDR and CDR2 SFDVKD. V lost 2 bases and J lost 2; bases outside the gene matches: 4. The CDR3 DNA follows: TGTGCCACCAGTGATTCCGGACTAGTTCAAGAGACCCAGTACTTC. Translating gives CATSDSGLVQETQYF.

This rearrangement joins TRBV19 to TRBJ1-1, with a weak D call TRBD1 (6 bases). Germline CDR1 and CDR2: LNHDA and SQIVND (reference sequence). This CDR3 has 15 amino acids. Trimming cost V 3 bases and J 5 bases, with 16 bases left between them. The CDR3, as DNA: TGTGCCAGTAGTATGGGGGGGGCGCGAGGAACTGAAGCTTTCTTT. Its translation is CASSMGGARGTEAFF.

In its sample, this clonotype was seen a few times. The V gene is TRBV6-1, the J gene TRBJ2-7; D possibly corresponds to TRBD1 (5 bases). Germline CDR1 reads MNHNS; CDR2 reads SASEGT. With 7 bases removed from V and 0 bases from J, the gap between germline ends came to 13 bases. The CDR3 consists of 14 residues. CDR3 in amino acids: CASKGQGISYEQYF. CDR3 coding DNA: TGTGCCAGCAAGGGGCAGGGAATCTCCTACGAGCAGTACTTC.

This chain links TRBV19 with TRBJ2-3; TRBD2 aligns across 7 bases. V dropped 0 bases and J dropped 2; count of bases not matched to a gene: 2. The CDR3 runs 15 residues. The germline V gene encodes CDR1 LNHDA and CDR2 SQIVND (reference sequence). CDR3 bases: TGTGCCAGTAGTATAGATGGGACTACCACAGATACGCAGTATTTT. It specifies CASSIDGTTTDTQYF.

The chain has TRBV19 and TRBJ1-2, with TRBD1 identical over 7 bases. Trimming at V came to 6 bases and at J to 3 bases, leaving 7 bases not matched to a gene. This CDR3 has 14 amino acids. Germline CDR1 reads LNHDA; CDR2 reads SQIVND (reference sequence). The DNA of the CDR3 is TGTGCCAGTAGACTGACAGGGACCCACTATGGCTACACCTTC. Translation: CASRLTGTHYGYTF.

This sequence joins TRBV7-2 and TRBJ1-2; tentatively, D is TRBD1 (5 bases). The CDR3 extends over 15 amino acids. The V end lost 2 bases, the J end lost 3 bases, and 13 bases lay between the germline ends. In germline, CDR1 is SGHTA, CDR2 FQGNSA. CDR3 region: CASSLFRGKDYGYTF. The DNA of the CDR3 is TGTGCCAGCAGCTTATTTCGGGGGAAGGACTATGGCTACACCTTC.

V and J are TRBV20-1 and TRBJ1-6, with 7 bases identical to TRBD1. This CDR3 contains 17 residues. J gave up 0 bases and V 1 base, and 6 bases lay outside the gene matches. Germline assignment: CDR1 DFQATT and CDR2 SNEGSKA (reference sequence). CDR3 bases: TGCAGTGCTAGAGCTCTCCGACAGGGCTCCTATAATTCACCCCTCCACTTT. Translated: CSARALRQGSYNSPLHF.

The chain employs TRBV27 and TRBJ2-3, with D possibly being TRBD2 (6 bases). Germline V gives CDR1 MNHEY, CDR2 SMNVEV (reference sequence). The germline V and J ends were trimmed by 5 bases and 1 base, with 13 bases remaining between them. This CDR3 spans 15 amino acids. CDR3 region: CASSLTWGGTDTQYF. The CDR3 coding sequence is TGTGCCAGCAGTCTTACTTGGGGGGGCACAGATACGCAGTATTTT.